The 25 T cell receptor beta chains below were found in one sample sequenced in a study of blood T cell repertoires in COVID-19 (dated by TCRdb to 2020 to 2021). Library prep was done by the immunoSEQ multiplex PCR assay. Here the immuneACCESS table is served through TCRdb, limited to in-frame sequences with V and J called. Missing clones are a known gap in these copies; in checked studies unresolved V genes cover under half, and the rest lacks a known reason. The sample table contains 350,000 to 400,000 clones; only one count was recorded for roughly 84% of them. Around 3% of the sample is held by the ten biggest clonotypes. The source material was PBMCs or T cells enriched from blood (not recorded which). These receptors were obtained from a woman younger than 45 who had recovered from COVID-19.

The chain recombines TRBV4-1 with TRBJ1-1; weak D call: TRBD1 (5 bases). Germline values: CDR1 MGHRA, CDR2 YSYEKL. V was trimmed by 3 bases and J by 4 bases, leaving 9 bases between them. CDR3 length: 13 amino acids. In DNA, the CDR3 is TGCGCCAGCAGCCACCTAAGGGGCACTGAAGCTTTCTTT. Protein product: CASSHLRGTEAFF.

This sequence joins TRBV2 and TRBJ2-3, with D hard to call. The CDR3 runs to 15 residues. Germline-derived CDR1 and CDR2 are SNHLY and FYNNEI. V was clipped by 7 bases and J by 0 bases, with 14 bases between them. The CDR3 loop is CASIGQLTSTDTQYF. DNA for the CDR3: TGTGCCAGCATTGGGCAACTTACTAGCACAGATACGCAGTATTTT.

The CDR3 loop reads CASSLGGGGTEAFF. CDR3 coding DNA: TGTGCCAGCAGCTTGGGGGGCGGGGGAACTGAAGCTTTCTTT. The rearrangement uses TRBV5-6 and TRBJ1-1, with a weak D call TRBD1 (5 bases). Trimming left V 0 bases short and J 5 bases short, with 11 bases between. CDR3 size: 14 residues. Germline values: CDR1 SGHDT, CDR2 YYEEEE. Supplemented by reference TRBV5-6 and TRBJ1-1, the full variable domain reads DAGVTQSPTHLIKTRGQQVTLRCSPKSGHDTVSWYQQALGQGPQFIFQYYEEEERQRGNFPDRFSGHQFPNYSSELNVNALLLGDSALYLCASSLGGGGTEAFFGQGTRLTVV.

This clone has a single count. The V call is TRBV2, the J call TRBJ1-5; 7 bases line up with TRBD1. This CDR3 contains 15 residues. Germline loops: CDR1 SNHLY, CDR2 FYNNEI. V gave up 4 bases and J gave up 6 bases; unmatched junction bases: 9. CDR3 protein: CASSGEQGFSQPQHF. CDR3 nucleotides: TGTGCCAGCAGTGGAGAACAGGGGTTTTCTCAGCCCCAGCATTTT.

V usage is TRBV9 and J usage is TRBJ2-3; TRBD1 matches at 7 bases. Germline values: CDR1 SGDLS, CDR2 YYNGEE. The CDR3 contains 16 residues. V was pared by 4 bases and J by 2 bases, with 10 bases of the junction left unmatched. This CDR3 is CASSFPGTDITDTQYF. CDR3 in DNA: TGTGCCAGCAGCTTTCCCGGGACAGATATCACAGATACGCAGTATTTT.

This clone was detected once. This chain joins TRBV19 and TRBJ1-6; 7 nucleotides agree with TRBD1. Trimming took 5 bases from V and 6 from J; bases not matched to a gene: 10. Germline V gene sequence: CDR1 LNHDA, CDR2 SQIVND (reference sequence). CDR3 length: 16 residues. The CDR3 here is CASSLWGTELNSPLHF. CDR3 nucleotides: TGTGCCAGTAGTCTTTGGGGGACAGAGCTTAATTCACCCCTCCACTTT.

V and J are TRBV3-1 (or the pseudogene TRBV3-2) and TRBJ2-7, with 9 bases that match TRBD2. V was clipped by 4 bases and J by 4 bases; unmatched bases: 8. The CDR3 length is 15 residues. Looked up from germline, CDR1 is LGHDT and CDR2 is YNNKEL (reference sequence). The CDR3: CASSPIAGAGYEQYF. The CDR3 DNA sequence: TGTGCCAGCAGCCCCATAGCGGGAGCGGGGTACGAGCAGTACTTC.

V and J are TRBV5-6 and TRBJ1-2; D gene ambiguous. V lost 2 bases and J 2 bases, leaving 10 bases between the germline ends. The CDR3 is 14 residues long. Germline loops: CDR1 SGHDT, CDR2 YYEEEE. The CDR3 sequence is CASSFWESNYGYTF. CDR3 DNA sequence: TGTGCCAGCAGCTTCTGGGAGTCAAACTATGGCTACACCTTC.

This clone came up once. The sample carries other DNA sequences with the same CDR3. The rearrangement uses TRBV30 and TRBJ1-5; TRBD1 might be the D (5 bases). CDR1 and CDR2 (germline): GTSNPN, SVGIG (reference sequence). The CDR3 runs 14 residues. V shed 1 base and J shed 0 bases, with 7 bases lying between them. This CDR3 is CAWSGGNSNQPQHF. The CDR3 nucleotides read TGTGCCTGGAGTGGGGGCAATAGCAATCAGCCCCAGCATTTT.

The chain has TRBV2 and TRBJ1-1, with a weak D call TRBD1 (5 bases). This CDR3 spans 15 amino acids. Trimming took 0 bases from V and 1 from J, leaving 9 bases between them. Germline CDR1 reads SNHLY; CDR2 reads FYNNEI. The CDR3 loop reads CASSEAGQRNTEAFF. The DNA for the CDR3 is TGTGCCAGCAGTGAAGCGGGGCAGCGGAACACTGAAGCTTTCTTT.

V gene TRBV30 combines with J gene TRBJ2-7, with TRBD1 as a possible D gene (6 bases). The V gene's germline CDR1 is GTSNPN and CDR2 SVGIG (reference sequence). V lost 4 bases and J lost 0, with 10 bases in between. The CDR3 is 13 amino acids. Here the CDR3 DNA reads TGTGCCTGGACCCTACAGGGCTCCTACGAGCAGTACTTC. It is translated as CAWTLQGSYEQYF.

The V and J genes are TRBV27 and TRBJ2-2, with 7 bases lining up with TRBD1. The CDR3 covers 13 residues. Germline assignment: CDR1 MNHEY and CDR2 SMNVEV (reference sequence). V trimming: 10 bases; J trimming: 4 bases; junction bases outside the gene matches: 6. CDR3 region: CATRDSSTGELFF. CDR3 bases: TGTGCCACCCGGGACAGCTCCACCGGGGAGCTGTTTTTT.

This sequence joins TRBV2 and TRBJ2-7; TRBD1 matches at 9 bases. The ends lost 2 bases at V and 3 bases at J; junction bases unmatched: 5. This CDR3 is 15 amino acids long. The germline V gene encodes CDR1 SNHLY and CDR2 FYNNEI. CDR3 region: CASSESGDRVYEQYF. CDR3 nucleotide sequence: TGTGCCAGCAGTGAAAGTGGGGACAGGGTCTACGAGCAGTACTTC.

The J gene is TRBJ2-1, the V gene TRBV6-2 or TRBV6-3, with no clear D. The CDR3 is 14 residues long. Germline-derived CDR1 and CDR2 are MNHEY and SVGEGT. Trimming shortened V by 6 bases and J by 8 bases, and 17 bases separated the two germline ends. The CDR3 protein is CASSIIVEFDEQFF. For the CDR3, the DNA is TGTGCCAGCAGCATCATAGTAGAGTTCGATGAGCAGTTCTTC.

This clone was detected only once. This chain joins TRBV5-1 and TRBJ1-1; tentatively, D is TRBD1 (6 bases). Germline lookup yields CDR1 SGHRS and CDR2 YFSETQ. The CDR3 is 14 residues long. Trimming took off 0 bases at V and 7 bases at J, with 13 bases between the two ends. For the CDR3, the DNA is TGCGCCAGCAGCTTGGCGATTTCAGGGGTTGAAGCTTTCTTT. Translation: CASSLAISGVEAFF.

This chain uses TRBV28 with TRBJ1-1; 9 nucleotides align to TRBD1. Looked up from germline, CDR1 is MDHEN and CDR2 is SYDVKM. V lost 3 bases to trimming and J lost 1 base; unmatched junction nucleotides: 6. The CDR3 runs to 16 residues. The CDR3 DNA sequence: TGTGCCAGCAGTTTCTTGGGACAGGGATGGAACACTGAAGCTTTCTTT. As protein: CASSFLGQGWNTEAFF.

This clone was picked up one time. The chain's CDR3 is CASSEYQGLNTEAFF. The CDR3 DNA reads as TGTGCCAGCAGTGAATACCAGGGTCTGAACACTGAAGCTTTCTTT. The gene calls are TRBV2 and TRBJ1-1; D possibly corresponds to TRBD1 (5 bases). Trimming removed 2 bases at V and 0 bases at J, with 10 bases between. From germline, CDR1 is SNHLY and CDR2 FYNNEI. The CDR3 contains 15 residues. Using reference TRBV2 and TRBJ1-1 for the parts outside the CDR3, the full variable domain is EPEVTQTPSHQVTQMGQEVILRCVPISNHLYFYWYRQILGQKVEFLVSFYNNEISEKSEIFDDQFSVERPDGSNFTLKIRSTKLEDSAMYFCASSEYQGLNTEAFFGQGTRLTVV.

In its sample, this clone was seen once. The J gene is TRBJ2-1, the V gene TRBV28, with 8 bases identical to TRBD2. Trimming took 3 bases from V and 6 from J; bases not matched to a gene: 4. The CDR3 length is 14 residues. CDR1 and CDR2 from the germline V gene are MDHEN and SYDVKM. The DNA for the CDR3 is TGTGCCAGCAGTTTGGCGGGAGGCCCCAATGAGCAGTTCTTC. Translated, it gives CASSLAGGPNEQFF.

Here the CDR3 DNA reads TGTGCCAGCAGCTTGGGGGGAGGTGACTCCATCGCCGAGCAGTACTTC. Translating gives CASSLGGGDSIAEQYF. This chain connects TRBV5-6 to TRBJ2-7, with a weak D call TRBD2 (6 bases). Germline-derived CDR1 and CDR2 are SGHDT and YYEEEE. With 0 bases removed from V and 6 bases from J, the gap between germline ends came to 19 bases. This CDR3 has 16 residues.

The genes are TRBV11-1 and TRBJ1-1; D is possibly TRBD1 (6 bases). V lost 6 bases, J lost 7 bases, and 21 bases lay in between. This CDR3 region has 15 residues. Per the germline V gene, CDR1 is SGHAT and CDR2 is FQDESV (reference sequence). The CDR3: CASRGDASGEGEAFF. DNA for the CDR3: TGTGCCAGCAGGGGCGACGCCTCAGGGGAAGGTGAAGCTTTCTTT.

The rearrangement uses TRBV28 and TRBJ2-7, with 9 nucleotides matching TRBD2. Germline loops: CDR1 MDHEN, CDR2 SYDVKM. The CDR3 loop spans 14 amino acids. J lost 4 bases, V lost 7 bases, and 8 bases had no gene match. The CDR3 sequence: CASTSGTIIYEQYF. CDR3 sequence (DNA): TGTGCCAGCACTAGCGGGACTATCATTTACGAGCAGTACTTC.

Only one count was recorded for this clone. The chain employs TRBV19 and TRBJ2-2; maybe TRBD2 (5 bases). Germline V CDR1 and CDR2: LNHDA, SQIVND (reference sequence). Trimming removed 7 bases at V and 4 bases at J, with 13 bases between. This CDR3 has 14 amino acids. The CDR3 DNA reads TGTGCCAGTACCCCTACGGGGATCACCGGGGAGCTGTTTTTT. Its translation is CASTPTGITGELFF.

The chain links TRBV3-1 (or the pseudogene TRBV3-2) to TRBJ1-1; D call uncertain. V lost 5 bases and J lost 4, with 11 bases in between. Germline CDR1 LGHDT, CDR2 YNNKEL (reference sequence). The CDR3 sequence is 13 residues long. CDR3 sequence (DNA): TGTGCCAGCAGCTTCCCAGGAATCACTGAAGCTTTCTTT. Its protein is CASSFPGITEAFF.

V is TRBV18 and J is TRBJ2-1; maybe TRBD2 (6 bases). Germline CDR1 reads KGHSH; CDR2 reads LQKENI. CDR3 length: 13 amino acids. The V and J ends lost 2 bases and 9 bases respectively, with 11 bases between them. The CDR3 DNA reads TGTGCCAGCTCACCAATTTCCGGGGGTGAGCAGTTCTTC. Its protein product is CASSPISGGEQFF.

The chain combines TRBV9 with TRBJ2-6; D possibly corresponds to TRBD1 (5 bases). The CDR3 runs 14 residues. Trimming pared 4 bases from V and 4 bases from J, leaving 9 bases between. Looked up from germline, CDR1 is SGDLS and CDR2 is YYNGEE. In nucleotides, the CDR3 is TGTGCCAGCAGCCCAGGGCCCGGGGCCAACGTCCTGACTTTC. Translated, it gives CASSPGPGANVLTF.